Presented here are 5 T cell receptor beta chains from one specimen sequenced in a study of PD-1 blockade in classical Hodgkin lymphoma. Using immunoSEQ multiplex PCR, the repertoire was profiled, and TCRdb retains in-frame clones only, with some absent. The sample lists more than 90,000 clones, roughly 91% occurring once. Every single patient, without exception, relapsed after autologous stem cell transplantation, and brentuximab vedotin exposure varied. The starting material was peripheral blood mononuclear cells (PBMCs), obtained before the second cycle of nivolumab. The receptors shown here come from a human donor with classical Hodgkin lymphoma.

This rearrangement joins TRBV7-2 to TRBJ2-7, with 10 bases fitting TRBD2. CDR3 length: 16 residues. The germline gives CDR1 SGHTA, CDR2 FQGNSA. Trimming took 2 bases from V and 6 from J; bases not matched to a gene: 10. DNA of the CDR3: TGTGCCAGCAGCTTAAAGGGTCGGCTAGCGGGGGTCGAGCAGTACTTC. This codes for CASSLKGRLAGVEQYF.

J is TRBJ2-7 and V is TRBV7-9; 7 bases line up with TRBD1. Trimming at V came to 6 bases and at J to 0 bases, leaving 8 bases not matched to a gene. Germline V lookup: CDR1 SEHNR, CDR2 FQNEAQ (reference sequence). The CDR3 spans 15 residues. CDR3 residues: CASSRTRDSSYEQYF. The CDR3 nucleotides are TGTGCCAGCAGTAGAACCCGGGACAGCTCCTACGAGCAGTACTTC. Drawing the rest from reference TRBV7-9 and TRBJ2-7, the complete variable domain is DTGVSQNPRHKITKRGQNVTFRCDPISEHNRLYWYRQTLGQGPEFLTYFQNEAQLEKSRLLSDRFSAERPKGSFSTLEIQRTEQGDSAMYLCASSRTRDSSYEQYFGPGTRLTVT.

This chain uses TRBV7-2 with TRBJ1-5, with D unclear. There are 15 residues in the CDR3. Germline V CDR1 and CDR2: SGHTA, FQGNSA. V dropped 0 bases and J dropped 4 bases, with 10 bases sitting between them. The CDR3 DNA follows: TGTGCCAGCAGCTTAGCAGCGGGTGGGAATCAGCCCCAGCATTTT. It yields the protein CASSLAAGGNQPQHF.

This chain joins TRBV27 and TRBJ2-7; 8 nucleotides agree with TRBD2. Germline CDR1 MNHEY, CDR2 SMNVEV (reference sequence). The CDR3 consists of 16 residues. Unmatched junction bases numbered 10, after V lost 5 bases and J lost 1 base. The CDR3 nucleotides read TGTGCCAGCAGTCCACTTACGGGGGGGATTTCCTACGAGCAGTACTTC. It is translated as CASSPLTGGISYEQYF.

Only one count was recorded for this clone. The chain carries TRBV4-3 and TRBJ1-1; TRBD1 is a possible D gene (5 bases). There are 14 residues in the CDR3. The ends were cut back, 4 bases at V and 4 bases at J, with 13 bases in the middle. CDR1 and CDR2 from the germline V gene are LGHNA and YSLEER. CDR3 region: CASSPSHGTTEAFF. Here the CDR3 DNA reads TGCGCCAGCAGCCCCTCGCATGGGACCACTGAAGCTTTCTTT.